These T cell receptor beta chains were read from a single sample in a study of blood T cell repertoires in COVID-19. Clones were read by immunoSEQ multiplex PCR, and TCRdb kept only the in-frame ones, dropping some. The table has about 70,000 clones, roughly 70% seen once. The sequenced sample was peripheral blood. The receptors were sampled from a man aged 65-85 years with acute or convalescent COVID-19. CDR3s include the opening cysteine and the closing phenylalanine or tryptophan. A D gene is named only where the DNA matches it firmly. Size values are once, few and many counts, or a class for expanded clones, and some rows have none.

CASSLDPGGAYGYTF,TGTGCCAGCAGCTTGGATCCAGGGGGCGCCTATGGCTACACCTTC,-,TRBV5-5,TRBJ1-2,TRBD1
CASSDRDGGQSPLHF,TGCGCCAGCAGCGACCGGGACGGAGGGCAGTCACCCCTCCACTTT,-,TRBV5-1,TRBJ1-6,-
CASSVEGNRGFDQFF,TGTGCCAGCAGCGTAGAGGGGAACAGGGGTTTCGATCAGTTCTTC,once,TRBV9,TRBJ2-1,TRBD1
CASSLEGGYNEQFF,TGTGCTAGCAGCCTCGAAGGGGGTTACAATGAGCAGTTCTTC,-,TRBV7-7,TRBJ2-1,-
CASGGQSHSNQPQHF,TGTGCCAGCGGTGGACAGTCTCATAGCAATCAGCCCCAGCATTTT,once,TRBV2,TRBJ1-5,-
CASSFGQGNYGYTF,TGTGCCAGCAGTTTCGGACAGGGCAACTATGGCTACACCTTC,-,TRBV6-5,TRBJ1-2,TRBD1
CASSPRSNPYEQFF,TGTGCCAGCAGCCCTAGATCGAACCCTTATGAGCAGTTCTTC,-,TRBV7-3,TRBJ2-1,-
CASSPAGSGTSSYEQYF,TGTGCCAGCTCACCGGCTGGTAGCGGGACCAGCTCCTACGAGCAGTACTTC,-,TRBV18,TRBJ2-7,TRBD2
CATSEAGTGNTEAFF,TGTGCCACCAGTGAAGCCGGGACAGGTAACACTGAAGCTTTCTTT,few,TRBV24-1,TRBJ1-1,TRBD1
CASSYSGQKRNEQFF,TGTGCCAGCAGTTACTCCGGACAAAAACGGAATGAGCAGTTCTTC,-,TRBV6-2/TRBV6-3,TRBJ2-1,-
CATSDLGREADTQYF,TGTGCCACCAGTGATTTGGGCAGGGAGGCAGATACGCAGTATTTT,-,TRBV24-1,TRBJ2-3,-
CASSQGSGYNSPLHF,TGTGCCAGCAGCCAAGGTTCAGGGTATAATTCACCCCTCCACTTT,-,TRBV3-1/TRBV3-2,TRBJ1-6,-
CASSLLAVQGQGYGYTF,TGTGCCAGCAGCTTATTGGCTGTACAGGGACAAGGCTATGGCTACACCTTC,-,TRBV5-4,TRBJ1-2,-
CASSLDLPREQFF,TGTGCCAGCAGCCTAGACCTACCGAGGGAGCAGTTCTTC,few,TRBV7-2,TRBJ2-1,-
CASSQGQNREAFF,TGTGCCAGCAGTCAAGGACAGAACCGCGAAGCTTTCTTT,-,TRBV27,TRBJ1-1,-
CASSLTTSGMNEQYF,TGTGCCAGCAGCTTAACAACTAGCGGGATGAACGAGCAGTACTTC,once,TRBV7-3,TRBJ2-7,TRBD2
CAVASRTDTQYF,TGTGCCGTCGCTTCTCGGACAGATACGCAGTATTTT,few,TRBV19,TRBJ2-3,-